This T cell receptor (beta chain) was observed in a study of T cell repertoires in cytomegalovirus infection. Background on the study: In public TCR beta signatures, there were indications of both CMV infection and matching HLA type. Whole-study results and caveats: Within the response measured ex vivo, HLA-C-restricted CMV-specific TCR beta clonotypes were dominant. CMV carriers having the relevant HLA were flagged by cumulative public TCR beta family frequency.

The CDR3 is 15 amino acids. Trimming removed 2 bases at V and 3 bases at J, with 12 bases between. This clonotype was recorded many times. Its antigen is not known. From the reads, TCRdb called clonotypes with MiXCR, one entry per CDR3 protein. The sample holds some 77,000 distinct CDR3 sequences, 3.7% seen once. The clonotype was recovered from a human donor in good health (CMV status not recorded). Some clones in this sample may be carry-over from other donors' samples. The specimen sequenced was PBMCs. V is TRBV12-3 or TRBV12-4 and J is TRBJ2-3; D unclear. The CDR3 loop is CASSLNGKETDTQYF. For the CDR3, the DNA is TGTGCCAGCAGTTTAAATGGGAAGGAAACAGATACGCAGTATTTT.